These 15 T cell receptor beta chains were sequenced from one sample in a study of blood T cells in healthy people across ages. Together with a sample-barcoded 5' primer, a J-beta primer mix was included in a second PCR lasting about 6 to 11 cycles. TCRdb reprocessed the 5' RACE reads with MiXCR, giving one entry per CDR3 protein. The data contain approximately 1,100,000 distinct CDR3 sequences, under 45% of them singletons. The specimen was blood. The receptors were gathered from a woman aged 60-70 years in good health.

The chain uses TRBV6-5 and TRBJ2-7; D gene unclear. CDR1 MNHEY and CDR2 SVGAGI come from the germline V gene. V was shortened by 0 bases and J by 1 base, with 10 bases between the two germline ends. The length of the CDR3 is 15 residues. The CDR3 here is CASSYSRGKSYEQYF. The CDR3 DNA reads as TGTGCCAGCAGTTACTCACGTGGCAAATCCTACGAGCAGTACTTC.

This clonotype was seen only a few times. The chain couples TRBV27 to TRBJ2-3, with a possible D match to TRBD2 (6 bases). The germline V gene has CDR1 MNHEY and CDR2 SMNVEV (reference sequence). V gave up 6 bases and J gave up 4 bases, with 11 bases separating them. This CDR3 is 13 amino acids long. The CDR3 loop reads CASSRDLPDTQYF. The CDR3 DNA reads as TGTGCCAGCAGCAGGGACTTACCAGATACGCAGTATTTT.

The chain is built from TRBV7-6 and TRBJ2-7; 8 positions match TRBD1. The DNA end is a closer match to TRBJ2-5, so the J assignment may be wrong. The CDR3 is 15 amino acids. In germline, CDR1 is SGHVS, CDR2 FNYEAQ. CDR3 bases: TGTGCCAGCAGCCTATCGGACAGGGTGGAGGGGACCCAGTACTTC. Translating gives CASSLSDRVEGTQYF.

The gene calls are TRBV28 and TRBJ2-3, with D possibly TRBD1 on 6 matching bases. V lost 11 bases, J lost 1 base, and 16 bases lay in between. Per germline, CDR1 MDHEN and CDR2 SYDVKM. The CDR3 spans 14 residues. Here the CDR3 DNA reads TGTGCCGGCCTGGGGGCAGAAGGCACAGATACGCAGTATTTT. The encoded protein is CAGLGAEGTDTQYF.

This clonotype was seen only a few times. The chain combines TRBV28 with TRBJ2-7; possibly TRBD2 for D (5 bases). V lost 3 bases and J 6 bases, leaving 6 bases between the germline ends. CDR1 and CDR2 from the germline V gene are MDHEN and SYDVKM. The CDR3 is 11 residues long. The CDR3 sequence is CASSFEGEQYF. In DNA form, the CDR3 reads TGTGCCAGCAGTTTCGAGGGCGAGCAGTACTTC.

The V and J genes are TRBV28 and TRBJ1-2; 7 bases line up with TRBD1. J was trimmed by 4 bases and V by 7 bases; bases with no gene match: 12. Germline V gene lookup returns CDR1 MDHEN and CDR2 SYDVKM. CDR3 length equals 15 residues. Here the CDR3 reads CASIKLDRVAYGYTF. CDR3 in DNA: TGTGCCAGCATCAAACTTGACAGGGTTGCCTATGGCTACACCTTC.

The V call is TRBV20-1, the J call TRBJ2-1; 9 bases align to TRBD1. Trimming cost V 6 bases and J 1 base; bases outside gene matches: 4. The germline gives CDR1 DFQATT, CDR2 SNEGSKA (reference sequence). This CDR3 is 14 amino acids long. CDR3 nucleotides: TGCAGTGCGGCCGGGACAGGGTCCTACAATGAGCAGTTCTTC. Amino acid sequence: CSAAGTGSYNEQFF.

This clonotype was counted once. J is TRBJ2-3 and V is TRBV2, with 9 nucleotides matching TRBD1. Germline trimming cut 6 bases from V and 6 bases from J; bases unmatched to any gene: 4. The germline gives CDR1 SNHLY, CDR2 FYNNEI. The CDR3 spans 13 residues. CDR3 DNA: TGTGCCAGCAGCCAAACAGGGGGCGATACGCAGTATTTT. Translated, it gives CASSQTGGDTQYF.

The V call is TRBV20-1, the J call TRBJ2-7, with D maybe TRBD2 (6 bases). This CDR3 comprises 13 residues. Trimming took off 7 bases at V and 1 base at J, with 14 bases between the two ends. Per germline, CDR1 DFQATT and CDR2 SNEGSKA (reference sequence). CDR3 sequence: CSGAVSGSYEQYF. CDR3 sequence (DNA): TGCAGTGGCGCCGTAAGCGGGTCCTACGAGCAGTACTTC.

With regard to this clonotype: Given a much more abundant clone one base away, this may be a read error. The DNA of the CDR3 is TGTGCCAGTAGTATTGTAGGACAGGTCTACGAGCAGTACTTC. This translates into CASSIVGQVYEQYF. The rearrangement joins TRBV19 to TRBJ2-7; 7 nucleotides match TRBD1. CDR3 length: 14 residues. V lost 3 bases and J lost 3; bases outside the gene matches: 5. The germline V gene encodes CDR1 LNHDA and CDR2 SQIVND (reference sequence).

This clonotype appeared a few times. The chain couples TRBV20-1 to TRBJ2-4, with TRBD2 identical over 7 bases. V lost 5 bases, J lost 0 bases, and 7 bases stayed unmatched. CDR3 length: 15 residues. Looked up from germline, CDR1 is DFQATT and CDR2 is SNEGSKA (reference sequence). This chain's CDR3 is CSAYRSGLAKNIQYF. The CDR3 bases are TGCAGTGCTTACCGTAGCGGGCTAGCCAAAAACATTCAGTACTTC.

The chain couples TRBV27 to TRBJ2-1; 8 bases agree with TRBD2. The ends lost 1 base at V and 2 bases at J; junction bases unmatched: 13. The CDR3 covers 19 residues. Germline CDR1 is MNHEY and CDR2 is SMNVEV (reference sequence). CDR3 in DNA: TGTGCCAGCAGTTTATTCAGAAGACTAGCGCCTATCCCCTACAATGAGCAGTTCTTC. The encoded protein is CASSLFRRLAPIPYNEQFF.

The chain employs TRBV6-2 or TRBV6-3 and TRBJ2-6; tentatively, D is TRBD1 (5 bases). Germline values: CDR1 MNHEY, CDR2 SVGEGT. The V and J ends lost 2 bases and 0 bases respectively, with 5 bases between them. The CDR3 runs to 15 residues. CDR3 region: CASSYDSSGANVLTF. CDR3 in DNA: TGTGCCAGCAGTTACGACAGCTCTGGGGCCAACGTCCTGACTTTC.

In this sample, this clonotype turned up once. Germline is not matched at one junction end, which may reflect a read error. This chain uses TRBV7-9 with TRBJ1-6; D gene unclear. Germline V gene data show CDR1 as SEHNR and CDR2 as FQNEAQ (reference sequence). CDR3 size: 13 residues. The CDR3 DNA reads as TGTGTCAGCAGCTTAACCCAGGAGGCTCCCCTCCACTTT. This translates into CVSSLTQEAPLHF.

V and J are TRBV24-1 and TRBJ2-7; the D is unclear. Germline values: CDR1 KGHDR, CDR2 SFDVKD. The length of the CDR3 is 15 residues. Between the trimmed V and J ends, which lost 5 bases and 2 bases, there was a span of 15 bases. The CDR3: CATSAGPIGTYEQYF. The DNA for the CDR3 is TGTGCCACCAGTGCCGGGCCGATTGGGACCTACGAGCAGTACTTC.